This T cell receptor (beta chain) was identified during a study of cytomegalovirus exposure and HLA in healthy donors. Study outcomes and limitations: First-cohort TCR clusters were later found to tend to co-occur in the approximately 110 validation repertoires. Most TCRs appeared rarely, but some public TCRs recurred in many donors. The classifier was said to identify cytomegalovirus status with high specificity and sensitivity.

The study drew the donors from its roughly 110-subject validation cohort, separate from the approximately 700-subject first cohort. In the case of this clone: Its antigen is currently unknown. Other DNA sequences in the sample encode the same CDR3.

Measured with immunoSEQ multiplex PCR; TCRdb has only the in-frame clones, and not every one. This sample has roughly 140,000 clones, with roughly nine tenths found just once. V lost 4 bases to trimming and J lost 3 bases; unmatched junction nucleotides: 6. This CDR3 comprises 17 residues. Germline V gene data show CDR1 as SGHRS and CDR2 as YFSETQ. The gene calls are TRBV5-1 and TRBJ2-1; the match to TRBD2 covers 14 bases. Source material: PBMCs. The clonotype comes from a woman aged 18-29 years in good health and CMV-seropositive. This CDR3 reads CASSPGTSGSSYNEQFF. CDR3 coding DNA: TGCGCCAGCAGCCCCGGGACTAGCGGGAGCAGCTACAATGAGCAGTTCTTC.